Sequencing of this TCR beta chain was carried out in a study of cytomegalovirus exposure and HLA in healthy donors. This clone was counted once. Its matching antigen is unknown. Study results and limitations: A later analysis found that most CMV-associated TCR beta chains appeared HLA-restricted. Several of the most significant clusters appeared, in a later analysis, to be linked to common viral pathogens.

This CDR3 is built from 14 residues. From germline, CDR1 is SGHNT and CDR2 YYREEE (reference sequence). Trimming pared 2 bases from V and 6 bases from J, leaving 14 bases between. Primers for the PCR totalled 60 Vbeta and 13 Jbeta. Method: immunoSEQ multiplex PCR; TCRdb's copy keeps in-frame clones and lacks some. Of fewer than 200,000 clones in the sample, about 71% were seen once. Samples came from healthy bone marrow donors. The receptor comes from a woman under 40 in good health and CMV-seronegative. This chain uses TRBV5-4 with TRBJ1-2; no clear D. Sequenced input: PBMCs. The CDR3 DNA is TGTGCCAGCAGCTTCCTAGGAGGGAGGGATGGCTACACCTTC. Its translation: CASSFLGGRDGYTF.